The sequence of this T cell receptor (beta chain) was determined in a study of human T cells and chemical hapten exposure. Study-wide context: Yields of TCR per sample differed, chiefly owing to small differences in pooled library volume.

MiXCR, applied by TCRdb to the RACE reads, yields one record per CDR3 protein. The sample has 130,000 or so distinct CDR3 sequences, roughly 9% seen once. Time point denoted: healthy volunteer bleed at 2 weeks. RNA extraction used unfractionated whole blood as the source of total RNA. Overall study results and limits: DPC sensitization produced no change in TCRs with frequency above 1 in 1000.

This clonotype was detected a few times. Its antigen is not known. The CDR3 length is 16 residues. V was pared by 4 bases and J by 7 bases, with 10 bases of the junction left unmatched. The V gene's germline CDR1 is MDHEN and CDR2 SYDVKM. This TCR derives from a male donor in good health. Some clones in this sample may be carry-over from other donors' samples. The sample was whole blood. The chain recombines TRBV28 with TRBJ2-1, with 10 bases lining up with TRBD2. The CDR3 loop is CASSSGSGGPGNEQFF. In nucleotides, the CDR3 is TGTGCCAGCAGTTCCGGTAGCGGGGGGCCGGGGAATGAGCAGTTCTTC.